Listed here are 16 T cell receptor beta chains from one sample, sequenced in a study of cytomegalovirus exposure and HLA in healthy donors. PCR was performed using 60 Vbeta and 13 Jbeta primers. Sequencing was performed with immunoSEQ multiplex PCR; in TCRdb, only in-frame clones are kept and a portion is missing. Here the sample spans about 170,000 clones, 60% to 80% being singletons. Sequenced input: PBMCs. The receptors were gathered from a female donor in good health and CMV-seronegative.

This chain connects TRBV5-1 to TRBJ1-1; tentative D call: TRBD1 (6 bases). Trimming removed 0 bases from V and 3 bases from J, with 6 bases in between. CDR3 size: 13 residues. Germline loops: CDR1 SGHRS, CDR2 YFSETQ. CDR3 sequence (DNA): TGCGCCAGCAGCTTGGGACAGGACACTGAAGCTTTCTTT. Encoded protein: CASSLGQDTEAFF.

The sample holds a few counts of this clone. The V and J genes are TRBV4-1 and TRBJ1-4, with D hard to call. The CDR3 sequence is 13 residues long. CDR1 is MGHRA and CDR2 is YSYEKL in the germline V gene. V lost 4 bases, J lost 0 bases, and 3 bases lay in between. The CDR3 DNA reads TGCGCCAGCAGCCCCGCAACTAATGAAAAACTGTTTTTT. It yields the protein CASSPATNEKLFF.

This clone was recorded a few times. V is TRBV19 and J is TRBJ2-3, with no clear D. The CDR3 consists of 13 residues. Germline values: CDR1 LNHDA, CDR2 SQIVND (reference sequence). The V end was cut by 8 bases, the J end by 1 base, with 10 bases between. In DNA form, the CDR3 reads TGTGCCAGTTCAGGATTCGGCACAGATACGCAGTATTTT. This gives the protein CASSGFGTDTQYF.

The V gene is TRBV2, the J gene TRBJ2-5; 8 bases are shared with TRBD2. The CDR3 spans 16 residues. V gave up 2 bases and J gave up 4 bases; unmatched junction bases: 9. Per the germline V gene, CDR1 is SNHLY and CDR2 is FYNNEI. For the CDR3, the DNA is TGTGCCAGCAGTGAACGGGGACTAGGGGGGCCAGAGACCCAGTACTTC. Translated, it gives CASSERGLGGPETQYF. Variable domain in full (rest from reference TRBV2 and TRBJ2-5): EPEVTQTPSHQVTQMGQEVILRCVPISNHLYFYWYRQILGQKVEFLVSFYNNEISEKSEIFDDQFSVERPDGSNFTLKIRSTKLEDSAMYFCASSERGLGGPETQYFGPGTRLLVL.

The chain couples TRBV19 to TRBJ1-1; D uncertain. Germline CDR1 reads LNHDA; CDR2 reads SQIVND (reference sequence). This CDR3 comprises 15 residues. Trimming cost V 6 bases and J 1 base, with 15 bases left between them. The DNA of the CDR3 is TGTGCCAGTAGAGGTTACGGGGTTGGGAACACTGAAGCTTTCTTT. Protein: CASRGYGVGNTEAFF. Based on the CDR3 plus reference TRBV19 and TRBJ1-1, the full variable domain is DGGITQSPKYLFRKEGQNVTLSCEQNLNHDAMYWYRQDPGQGLRLIYYSQIVNDFQKGDIAEGYSVSREKKESFPLTVTSAQKNPTAFYLCASRGYGVGNTEAFFGQGTRLTVV.

The chain uses TRBV19 and TRBJ1-2; D may be TRBD1 (6 bases). The V gene's germline CDR1 is LNHDA and CDR2 SQIVND (reference sequence). The CDR3 is 14 residues long. V was pared by 5 bases and J by 8 bases, with 18 bases between. The CDR3 sequence is CASSSHRDFRGYTF. Here the CDR3 DNA reads TGTGCCAGTAGTTCCCACAGGGATTTCAGGGGCTACACCTTC.

V is TRBV7-9 and J is TRBJ2-5; TRBD1 is a possible D gene (6 bases). Trimming cost V 1 base and J 2 bases, with 11 bases left between them. Per germline, CDR1 SEHNR and CDR2 FQNEAQ (reference sequence). This CDR3 region has 15 residues. The CDR3 sequence is CASSLVGGLQETQYF. CDR3 DNA sequence: TGTGCCAGCAGCTTAGTTGGGGGCTTACAAGAGACCCAGTACTTC.

The chain has TRBV4-2 and TRBJ1-1, with 12 bases matching TRBD1. This CDR3 is 17 amino acids long. CDR1 LGHNA and CDR2 YNFKEQ come from the germline V gene. V trimming: 2 bases; J trimming: 1 base; junction bases outside the gene matches: 5. CDR3 sequence (DNA): TGTGCCAGCAGCCAAAGGGGACAGGGGGCTGGGAACACTGAAGCTTTCTTT. This sequence encodes CASSQRGQGAGNTEAFF.

V and J are TRBV18 and TRBJ2-2, with 7 positions matching TRBD1. The germline gives CDR1 KGHSH, CDR2 LQKENI. V lost 3 bases and J lost 1; bases outside the gene matches: 2. CDR3 length equals 15 residues. The CDR3 sequence: CASSPRQGNTGELFF. CDR3 bases: TGTGCCAGCTCACCGAGACAGGGGAACACCGGGGAGCTGTTTTTT.

The chain carries TRBV19 and TRBJ2-7; 7 bases are a match to TRBD2. The J segment lost 2 bases and the V segment lost 9 bases, leaving 10 bases of the junction unmatched. Germline CDR1 is LNHDA and CDR2 is SQIVND (reference sequence). The CDR3 runs 14 residues. The CDR3 DNA is TGTGCCAGCCAAGCGAGCGGGACCCCCTACGAGCAGTACTTC. Its translation is CASQASGTPYEQYF.

This clone was observed a single time. The chain combines TRBV7-6 with TRBJ1-5, with D possibly TRBD1 on 5 matching bases. Germline V gene sequence: CDR1 SGHVS, CDR2 FNYEAQ. The CDR3 has 15 residues. The V end lost 5 bases, the J end lost 7 bases, and 18 bases lay between the germline ends. As DNA, the CDR3 is TGTGCCAGCAGCCCCCGCAGAGGGGAGGACCAGCCCCAGCATTTT. It yields the protein CASSPRRGEDQPQHF.

This rearrangement joins TRBV27 to TRBJ1-1; tentative D call: TRBD1 (5 bases). The CDR3 is 15 amino acids. Trimming left V 5 bases short and J 0 bases short, with 13 bases between. CDR1 is MNHEY, CDR2 SMNVEV, per germline (reference sequence). This chain's CDR3 is CASSRQGAVNTEAFF. For the CDR3, the DNA is TGTGCCAGCAGTCGCCAAGGGGCGGTGAACACTGAAGCTTTCTTT.

The CDR3 DNA is TGTGCCAGCAGTTACAGGGGTTACCAAGAGACCCAGTACTTC. The encoded protein is CASSYRGYQETQYF. The V gene is TRBV27, the J gene TRBJ2-5, with 7 bases identical to TRBD1. V was clipped by 4 bases and J by 0 bases; unmatched bases: 2. Germline V gene sequence: CDR1 MNHEY, CDR2 SMNVEV (reference sequence). The CDR3 spans 14 residues.

This clone was found a few times. The V gene is TRBV7-2, the J gene TRBJ1-6; TRBD1 might be the D (5 bases). This CDR3 comprises 15 residues. V lost 5 bases and J 7 bases, leaving 15 bases between the germline ends. The V gene's germline CDR1 is SGHTA and CDR2 FQGNSA. The CDR3 DNA is TGTGCCAGCAGCCGAGGAGGGGCCCTGAATTCACCCCTCCACTTT. Translating gives CASSRGGALNSPLHF.

This chain connects TRBV20-1 to TRBJ1-2, with 8 bases that match TRBD1. The germline V gene encodes CDR1 DFQATT and CDR2 SNEGSKA (reference sequence). This CDR3 comprises 9 residues. The CDR3 nucleotides are TGCAGCGGACAGGGAGCCTACACCTTC. Translating gives CSGQGAYTF.

The chain uses TRBV5-6 and TRBJ1-1; D gene unclear. The germline CDR1 and CDR2 sequences are SGHDT and YYEEEE. The CDR3 extends over 13 amino acids. V dropped 0 bases and J dropped 0 bases, with 3 bases sitting between them. CDR3 in amino acids: CASSLGLNTEAFF. In DNA form, the CDR3 reads TGTGCCAGCAGCTTGGGGCTGAACACTGAAGCTTTCTTT.